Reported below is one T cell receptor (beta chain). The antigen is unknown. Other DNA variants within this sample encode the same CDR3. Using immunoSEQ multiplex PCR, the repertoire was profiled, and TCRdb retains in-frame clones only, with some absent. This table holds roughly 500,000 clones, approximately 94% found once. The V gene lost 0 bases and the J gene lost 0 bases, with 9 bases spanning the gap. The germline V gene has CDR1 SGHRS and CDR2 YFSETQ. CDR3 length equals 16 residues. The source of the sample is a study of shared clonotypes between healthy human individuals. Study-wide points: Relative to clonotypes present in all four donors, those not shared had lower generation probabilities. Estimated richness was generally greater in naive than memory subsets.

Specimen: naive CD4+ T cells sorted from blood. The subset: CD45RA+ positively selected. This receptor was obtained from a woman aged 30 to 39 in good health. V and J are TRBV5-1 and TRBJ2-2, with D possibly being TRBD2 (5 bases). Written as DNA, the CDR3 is TGCGCCAGCAGCTTGGGGCTAGCTGCGAACACCGGGGAGCTGTTTTTT. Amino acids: CASSLGLAANTGELFF.